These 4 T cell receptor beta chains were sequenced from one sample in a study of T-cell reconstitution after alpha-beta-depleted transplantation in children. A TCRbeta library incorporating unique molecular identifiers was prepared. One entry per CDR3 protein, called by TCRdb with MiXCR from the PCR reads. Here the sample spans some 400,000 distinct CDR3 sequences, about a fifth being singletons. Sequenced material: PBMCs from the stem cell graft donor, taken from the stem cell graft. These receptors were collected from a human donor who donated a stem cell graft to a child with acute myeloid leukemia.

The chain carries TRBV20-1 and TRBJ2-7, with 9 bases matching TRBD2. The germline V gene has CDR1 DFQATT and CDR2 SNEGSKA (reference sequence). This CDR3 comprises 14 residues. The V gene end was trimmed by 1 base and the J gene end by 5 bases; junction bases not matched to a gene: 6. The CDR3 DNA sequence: TGCAGTGCTAGAGGGTGGACTAGCGTCGACGAGCAGTACTTC. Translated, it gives CSARGWTSVDEQYF.

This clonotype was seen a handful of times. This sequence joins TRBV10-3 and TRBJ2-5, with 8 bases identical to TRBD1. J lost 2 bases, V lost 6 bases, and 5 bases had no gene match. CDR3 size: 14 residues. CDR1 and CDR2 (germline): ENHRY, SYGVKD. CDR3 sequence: CAISPGQEQETQYF. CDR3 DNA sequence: TGTGCCATCAGCCCGGGACAGGAGCAAGAGACCCAGTACTTC.

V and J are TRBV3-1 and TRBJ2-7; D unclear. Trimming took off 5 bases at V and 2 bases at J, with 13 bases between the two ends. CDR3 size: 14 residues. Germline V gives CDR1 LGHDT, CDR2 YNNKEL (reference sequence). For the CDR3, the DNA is TGTGCCAGCAGCTCCCTTTCAGAGGCCTACGAGCAGTACTTC. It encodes CASSSLSEAYEQYF.

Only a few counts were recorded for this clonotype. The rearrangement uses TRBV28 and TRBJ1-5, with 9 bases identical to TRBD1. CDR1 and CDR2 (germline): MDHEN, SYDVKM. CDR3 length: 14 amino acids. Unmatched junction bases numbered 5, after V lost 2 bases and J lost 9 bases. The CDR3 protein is CASSLRRQGGPQHF. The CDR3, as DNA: TGTGCCAGCAGTTTAAGGAGACAGGGGGGGCCCCAGCATTTT.